The clone carrying this T cell receptor beta chain was seen repeatedly, ten times or more. Its specificity is unknown. Germline-derived CDR1 and CDR2 are SGHTA and FQGNSA. The CDR3 runs 16 residues. V dropped 1 base and J dropped 1 base, with 12 bases sitting between them. The TCR library protocol was used to attach unique molecular identifiers. These identifiers were attached to individual cDNA molecules. TCRdb recomputed calls from the 5' RACE reads with MiXCR, one row per CDR3 protein. Counted here are about 34,000 distinct CDR3 sequences, approximately 5.4% occurring once; the ten biggest clones make up roughly 6.5%. This sample was taken from a study of early T cells in non-severe SARS-CoV-2 infection. Study details: With bulk RNA from unsorted whole blood as input, sequencing yielded unpaired chains.

Study-wide points: Matching against VDJdb likely underestimated virus-specific expansions, favoring anti-spike CD8.

The specimen sequenced was whole blood. The sequence derives from an adult who was a healthcare worker with PCR-confirmed SARS-CoV-2 infection or an uninfected control (not recorded which). J is TRBJ2-3 and V is TRBV7-2; D uncertain. This chain's CDR3 is CASSLGLAKGTDTQYF. DNA for the CDR3: TGTGCCAGCAGCTTAGGACTGGCGAAAGGCACAGATACGCAGTATTTT.